Following are 17 T cell receptor beta chains from one sample sequenced in a study of blood T cell repertoires in COVID-19. Here immunoSEQ multiplex PCR was the method, and the copy in TCRdb shows in-frame clones only, minus some. The sample yields about 200,000 clones, 84% seen once. Sequences were obtained from PBMCs or T cells enriched from blood (not recorded which). Receptors were obtained from a woman in her twenties or thirties who had been exposed to COVID-19.

The chain couples TRBV7-8 to TRBJ2-5, with 12 bases fitting TRBD2. The CDR3 contains 16 residues. V was clipped by 2 bases and J by 5 bases; unmatched bases: 6. The germline gives CDR1 SGHVS, CDR2 FQNEAQ. Here the CDR3 reads CASSLQASGGDETQYF. CDR3 coding DNA: TGTGCCAGCAGCTTACAGGCTAGCGGGGGGGATGAGACCCAGTACTTC.

The rearrangement links TRBV15 to TRBJ1-1; D unresolved. V was cut by 2 bases and J by 1 base, with 2 bases left in between. Germline CDR1 reads LNHNV; CDR2 reads YYDKDF (reference sequence). The CDR3 has 12 residues. CDR3 in amino acids: CATSRQNTEAFF. The CDR3 coding sequence is TGTGCCACCAGCAGACAGAACACTGAAGCTTTCTTT. Supplemented by reference TRBV15 and TRBJ1-1, the full variable domain reads DAMVIQNPRYQVTQFGKPVTLSCSQTLNHNVMYWYQQKSSQAPKLLFHYYDKDFNNEADTPDNFQSRRPNTSFCFLDIRSPGLGDTAMYLCATSRQNTEAFFGQGTRLTVV.

V and J are TRBV5-6 and TRBJ1-1; D gene uncertain. The CDR3 spans 12 residues. Germline CDR1 reads SGHDT; CDR2 reads YYEEEE. Trimming took off 5 bases at V and 10 bases at J, with 15 bases between the two ends. The CDR3 region is CASSFLAEGAFF. DNA of the CDR3: TGTGCCAGCAGTTTTTTGGCCGAGGGAGCTTTCTTT.

The chain recombines TRBV10-3 with TRBJ1-3; TRBD1 aligns across 7 bases. This CDR3 contains 17 residues. The germline CDR1 and CDR2 sequences are ENHRY and SYGVKD. V gave up 3 bases and J gave up 0 bases; unmatched junction bases: 8. This CDR3 is CAISETGQTSSGNTIYF. CDR3 nucleotides: TGTGCCATCAGTGAAACGGGACAGACGAGCTCTGGAAACACCATATATTTT.

The chain uses TRBV27 and TRBJ2-7; no reliable D call. The CDR3 consists of 14 residues. In germline, CDR1 is MNHEY, CDR2 SMNVEV (reference sequence). Trimming removed 4 bases from V and 0 bases from J, with 10 bases in between. CDR3 bases: TGTGCCAGCAGTTCTCGGGTCAGCTCCTACGAGCAGTACTTC. This sequence encodes CASSSRVSSYEQYF.

The rearrangement uses TRBV9 and TRBJ1-6; no clear D gene. CDR1 SGDLS and CDR2 YYNGEE come from the germline V gene. The CDR3 length is 16 residues. Trimming pared 3 bases from V and 0 bases from J, leaving 10 bases between. CDR3 DNA sequence: TGTGCCAGCAGCGCCGAAGAGAGCTCCTATAATTCACCCCTCCACTTT. This translates into CASSAEESSYNSPLHF.

The chain couples TRBV10-3 to TRBJ2-3; 9 bases are a match to TRBD2. The germline V gene encodes CDR1 ENHRY and CDR2 SYGVKD. The CDR3 has 15 residues. V trimming: 7 bases; J trimming: 6 bases; junction bases outside the gene matches: 11. The CDR3 coding sequence is TGTGCCATCACCCCGGGCGGGGGGGCCCGCGATACGCAGTATTTT. It codes for CAITPGGGARDTQYF.

The chain couples TRBV14 to TRBJ1-3; TRBD1 is a possible D gene (6 bases). The length of the CDR3 is 16 residues. The germline gives CDR1 SGHDN, CDR2 FVKESK. Trimming stripped 4 bases from V and 4 bases from J, with 17 bases between. In DNA form, the CDR3 reads TGTGCCAGCAGCCCGTCATCTACAGGGACGGGAAACACCATATATTTT. It encodes CASSPSSTGTGNTIYF.

The V call is TRBV7-2, the J call TRBJ2-1; 9 positions match TRBD1. CDR1 SGHTA and CDR2 FQGNSA come from the germline V gene. CDR3 size: 17 residues. V lost 0 bases, J lost 4 bases, and 7 bases stayed unmatched. The DNA of the CDR3 is TGTGCCAGCAGCTTAGCGCGGACAGGGGCAGGATACAATGAGCAGTTCTTC. As protein: CASSLARTGAGYNEQFF.

The chain is built from TRBV5-4 and TRBJ2-5, with 10 bases identical to TRBD2. Germline V gene data show CDR1 as SGHNT and CDR2 as YYREEE (reference sequence). V trimming: 5 bases; J trimming: 5 bases; junction bases outside the gene matches: 9. This CDR3 is built from 15 residues. The DNA for the CDR3 is TGTGCCAGCAGGCTTGAGCGGGGGGGCCGTGAGACCCAGTACTTC. As protein: CASRLERGGRETQYF.

The chain is built from TRBV5-8 and TRBJ2-5; D is undetermined. V lost 1 base and J 3 bases, leaving 7 bases between the germline ends. Looked up from germline, CDR1 is SGHTS and CDR2 is YDEGEE. The CDR3 consists of 13 residues. CDR3 DNA: TGTGCCAGCAGCTTGATGGCAGAAGAGACCCAGTACTTC. Its translation: CASSLMAEETQYF.

This clone was seen a single time. This rearrangement joins TRBV7-8 to TRBJ2-5; TRBD2 matches 7 bases. Germline CDR1 is SGHVS and CDR2 is FQNEAQ. This CDR3 is 15 amino acids long. Unmatched junction bases numbered 8, after V lost 7 bases and J lost 0 bases. The CDR3 DNA reads as TGTGCCAGCATGTCTAGCGGATTGTACCAAGAGACCCAGTACTTC. As protein: CASMSSGLYQETQYF.

The V call is TRBV7-9, the J call TRBJ2-7, with 11 nucleotides matching TRBD1. Per the germline V gene, CDR1 is SEHNR and CDR2 is FQNEAQ (reference sequence). This CDR3 region has 15 residues. After removal of 5 bases from V and 5 bases from J, the junction contained 8 bases not matched to a gene. CDR3 in amino acids: CASSPAGTGGHEQYF. The DNA of the CDR3 is TGTGCCAGCAGCCCCGCCGGGACAGGGGGGCACGAGCAGTACTTC. The variable domain in full, with the rest retrieved from reference TRBV7-9 and TRBJ2-7, is DTGVSQNPRHKITKRGQNVTFRCDPISEHNRLYWYRQTLGQGPEFLTYFQNEAQLEKSRLLSDRFSAERPKGSFSTLEIQRTEQGDSAMYLCASSPAGTGGHEQYFGPGTRLTVT.

This chain uses TRBV6-5 with TRBJ1-1; D possibly corresponds to TRBD1 (5 bases). The V end was cut by 2 bases, the J end by 5 bases, with 15 bases between. Germline V CDR1 and CDR2: MNHEY, SVGAGI. The CDR3 loop spans 15 amino acids. Here the CDR3 DNA reads TGTGCCAGCAGTTACGATGGGGGGTATCGGACTGAAGCTTTCTTT. Its translation is CASSYDGGYRTEAFF.

This chain uses TRBV7-3 with TRBJ1-2; 10 bases match TRBD1. The CDR3 has 15 amino acids. Germline assignment: CDR1 SGHTA and CDR2 FQGTGA. The J segment lost 6 bases and the V segment lost 5 bases, leaving 9 bases of the junction unmatched. The CDR3 nucleotides read TGTGCCAGCAGCATATCGGGACAGGGGTTCCATGGCTACACCTTC. Its protein is CASSISGQGFHGYTF. The whole variable domain, filled in from reference TRBV7-3 and TRBJ1-2, reads GAGVSQTPSNKVTEKGKYVELRCDPISGHTALYWYRQSLGQGPEFLIYFQGTGAADDSGLPNDRFFAVRPEGSVSTLKIQRTERGDSAVYLCASSISGQGFHGYTFGSGTRLTVV.

This sequence joins TRBV6-2 or TRBV6-3 and TRBJ1-6; unclear D gene. With 0 bases removed from V and 9 bases from J, the gap between germline ends came to 3 bases. The V gene's germline CDR1 is MNHEY and CDR2 SVGEGT. This CDR3 spans 12 amino acids. CDR3 sequence (DNA): TGTGCCAGCAGTTACTCCGGTTCACCCCTCCACTTT. Its translation is CASSYSGSPLHF.

V usage is TRBV30 and J usage is TRBJ2-2, with D hard to call. Per the germline V gene, CDR1 is GTSNPN and CDR2 is SVGIG (reference sequence). The CDR3 is 12 residues long. The V gene lost 8 bases and the J gene lost 1 base, with 8 bases spanning the gap. CDR3 sequence (DNA): TGTGCCGTAGATAGGAACACCGGGGAGCTGTTTTTT. Amino acid sequence: CAVDRNTGELFF.